These 15 T cell receptor beta chains were all obtained from the same sample, sequenced in a study of post-analysis software for immune sequencing data. For these TCRs, the target antigens are not known. The authors incorporated unique molecular identifiers into the TCR beta cDNA libraries. TCRdb re-derived calls from the PCR reads in MiXCR, one entry per CDR3 protein. The sample shows approximately 730,000 distinct CDR3 sequences, roughly 27% of them seen only once. Study-wide results and limits: About 5 TRBV segments (TRBV5-6, TRBV5-1 and TRBV20-1 among them) occurred more frequently in patients than in controls.

The sequenced sample was blood. The receptors shown here come from a girl aged 10 to 17 with multiple sclerosis.

V is TRBV5-6 and J is TRBJ2-3, with 8 nucleotides matching TRBD2. The length of the CDR3 is 15 residues. The V and J ends lost 4 bases and 6 bases, in that order; junction bases with no gene match: 10. Germline loops: CDR1 SGHDT, CDR2 YYEEEE. In DNA, the CDR3 is TGTGCCAGCAGCCAGGTGGTTTCGGGGGGGGATACGCAGTATTTT. It is translated as CASSQVVSGGDTQYF.

The chain is built from TRBV6-5 and TRBJ1-2; D possibly corresponds to TRBD1 (5 bases). CDR3 size: 16 residues. The germline V and J ends were trimmed by 0 bases and 6 bases, with 17 bases remaining between them. CDR1 is MNHEY and CDR2 is SVGAGI in the germline V gene. CDR3 bases: TGTGCCAGCAGTTACTCGGGAGGAGGGGAAAACGATGGCTACACCTTC. Translation gives CASSYSGGGENDGYTF.

CDR3 bases: TGCGCCAGCAGCCCAGCGGGAGCGGGGGGTTCGGACAAAAACATTCAGTACTTC. Translation: CASSPAGAGGSDKNIQYF. The chain employs TRBV4-1 and TRBJ2-4; TRBD2 matches at 9 bases. The CDR3 extends over 18 amino acids. The germline gives CDR1 MGHRA, CDR2 YSYEKL. With 4 bases clipped from V and 3 bases from J, the junction kept 13 bases outside the gene matches.

V is TRBV7-9 and J is TRBJ1-1, with D unclear. Between the trimmed V and J ends, which lost 0 bases and 7 bases, there was a span of 9 bases. Germline CDR1 reads SEHNR; CDR2 reads FQNEAQ (reference sequence). This CDR3 has 13 residues. This chain's CDR3 is CASSLAGVDEAFF. For the CDR3, the DNA is TGTGCCAGCAGCTTAGCGGGAGTTGATGAAGCTTTCTTT.

V usage is TRBV12-3 or TRBV12-4 and J usage is TRBJ1-2; 7 bases are a match to TRBD1. The CDR3 loop spans 13 amino acids. Trimming cost V 2 bases and J 8 bases; bases outside gene matches: 5. The CDR3 DNA follows: TGTGCCAGCAGTTTAAGAGGGGGCAACGGCTACACCTTC. Encoded protein: CASSLRGGNGYTF.

Only a few counts were recorded for this clonotype. The CDR3: CASSVRRGTDTQYF. CDR3 coding DNA: TGTGCCAGCAGCGTACGCCGAGGGACAGATACGCAGTATTTT. The chain uses TRBV9 and TRBJ2-3; weak D call: TRBD2 (5 bases). This CDR3 comprises 14 residues. The germline CDR1 and CDR2 sequences are SGDLS and YYNGEE. V was clipped by 1 base and J by 3 bases, with 9 bases between them.

In its sample, this clonotype was seen many times. The V and J genes are TRBV7-2 and TRBJ2-1; 8 nucleotides align to TRBD2. Looked up from germline, CDR1 is SGHTA and CDR2 is FQGNSA. The CDR3 spans 15 residues. V gave up 6 bases and J gave up 5 bases; unmatched junction bases: 9. The CDR3 DNA follows: TGTGCCAGCAGATCTACTAGCGGCGTCAACAATGAGCAGTTCTTC. Its protein is CASRSTSGVNNEQFF.

The chain has TRBV5-1 and TRBJ2-1; 7 bases match TRBD1. The V gene end was trimmed by 5 bases and the J gene end by 7 bases; junction bases not matched to a gene: 9. From germline, CDR1 is SGHRS and CDR2 YFSETQ. This CDR3 is 14 amino acids long. The CDR3 spells CASRAGTASNEQFF. CDR3 in DNA: TGCGCCAGCAGAGCCGGGACAGCCTCAAATGAGCAGTTCTTC. The full variable domain, rest sourced from reference TRBV5-1 and TRBJ2-1, is KAGVTQTPRYLIKTRGQQVTLSCSPISGHRSVSWYQQTPGQGLQFLFEYFSETQRNKGNFPGRFSGRQFSNSRSEMNVSTLELGDSALYLCASRAGTASNEQFFGPGTRLTVL.

In this sample, this clonotype turned up a few times. This chain links TRBV10-3 with TRBJ2-5, with D maybe TRBD1 (5 bases). CDR3 size: 13 residues. V was trimmed by 4 bases and J by 11 bases, leaving 17 bases between them. Germline V CDR1 and CDR2: ENHRY, SYGVKD. DNA for the CDR3: TGTGCCATCAGTGGAAGGGGTCTCAGTGAGCAGTACTTC. This codes for CAISGRGLSEQYF.

The chain employs TRBV29-1 and TRBJ1-2; D is undetermined. The V gene's germline CDR1 is SQVTM and CDR2 ANQGSEA. The CDR3 spans 15 residues. The ends were cut back, 7 bases at V and 4 bases at J, with 22 bases in the middle. The CDR3 spells CSAPVHFGPSYGYTF. In nucleotides, the CDR3 is TGCAGCGCCCCAGTTCATTTTGGCCCTAGCTATGGCTACACCTTC. Supplemented by reference TRBV29-1 and TRBJ1-2, the full variable domain reads SAVISQKPSRDICQRGTSLTIQCQVDSQVTMMFWYRQQPGQSLTLIATANQGSEATYESGFVIDKFPISRPNLTFSTLTVSNMSPEDSSIYLCSAPVHFGPSYGYTFGSGTRLTVV.

This chain uses TRBV6-1 with TRBJ1-2, with D hard to call. CDR3 size: 13 residues. CDR1 and CDR2 (germline): MNHNS, SASEGT. V lost 1 base to trimming and J lost 6 bases, with 9 bases between them. The CDR3 DNA reads TGTGCCAGCAGTGAAGTACCAACAGATGGCTACACCTTC. Translation: CASSEVPTDGYTF.

This chain uses TRBV9 with TRBJ1-4, with a tentative D call TRBD1 (5 bases). V dropped 4 bases and J dropped 1 base, with 11 bases sitting between them. This CDR3 comprises 15 residues. Germline CDR1 is SGDLS and CDR2 is YYNGEE. The CDR3 nucleotides read TGTGCCAGCAGCCCCAGCGGACAAACTAATGAAAAACTGTTTTTT. Protein: CASSPSGQTNEKLFF.

CDR3 sequence reads: CASSRRTTGVRGELFF. The CDR3 DNA reads TGTGCCAGCAGCCGCCGCACCACTGGAGTAAGGGGGGAGCTGTTTTTT. The chain recombines TRBV7-2 with TRBJ2-2, with D unresolved. Trimming cost V 5 bases and J 8 bases, with 21 bases left between them. The CDR3 has 16 amino acids. In germline, CDR1 is SGHTA, CDR2 FQGNSA.

This rearrangement joins TRBV5-1 to TRBJ1-5; 12 bases align to TRBD1. Germline V gene sequence: CDR1 SGHRS, CDR2 YFSETQ. The CDR3 spans 15 residues. V trimming: 8 bases; J trimming: 3 bases; junction bases outside the gene matches: 6. The CDR3: CARRRDRGLNQPQHF. CDR3 DNA: TGCGCCAGGAGGAGGGACAGGGGGCTCAATCAGCCCCAGCATTTT.

V is TRBV29-1 and J is TRBJ2-7; D gene ambiguous. The V end was cut by 4 bases, the J end by 3 bases, with 7 bases between. The germline V gene has CDR1 SQVTM and CDR2 ANQGSEA. This CDR3 has 11 residues. CDR3: CSVGRIYEQYF. The CDR3, as DNA: TGCAGCGTTGGAAGAATCTACGAGCAGTACTTC.